This T cell receptor (beta chain) appears in the sequencing data of a study of blood T cell repertoires in COVID-19. Study-wide background: The analysed material was cDNA or gDNA that came from T cells, B-cell-depleted T cells, or PBMCs.

Allocation to cohorts depended on clinical history reported by the participants. As processed by the authors: Reference gene primer amplification gave nucleated cell count estimates. Profiling relied on immunoSEQ multiplex PCR, and the TCRdb table lists in-frame clones only, not all of them. The V and J calls and clone size are taken from that table; D and trimming were inferred from the DNA. The top ten hold about 1% of the sample, which has some 300,000 clones, around 90% seen once. The sample was PBMCs or T cells enriched from blood (not recorded which). This receptor was obtained from a woman in her 30s who had recovered from COVID-19.

The CDR3 coding sequence is TGTGCCAGCAGTTCACCCGGGACTAGCGGGCACGAGCAGTACTTC. This sequence encodes CASSSPGTSGHEQYF. The V call is TRBV7-9, the J call TRBJ2-7; TRBD2 aligns across 12 bases. CDR1 SEHNR and CDR2 FQNEAQ come from the germline V gene (reference sequence). The CDR3 loop spans 15 amino acids. V trimming: 6 bases; J trimming: 5 bases; junction bases outside the gene matches: 8.